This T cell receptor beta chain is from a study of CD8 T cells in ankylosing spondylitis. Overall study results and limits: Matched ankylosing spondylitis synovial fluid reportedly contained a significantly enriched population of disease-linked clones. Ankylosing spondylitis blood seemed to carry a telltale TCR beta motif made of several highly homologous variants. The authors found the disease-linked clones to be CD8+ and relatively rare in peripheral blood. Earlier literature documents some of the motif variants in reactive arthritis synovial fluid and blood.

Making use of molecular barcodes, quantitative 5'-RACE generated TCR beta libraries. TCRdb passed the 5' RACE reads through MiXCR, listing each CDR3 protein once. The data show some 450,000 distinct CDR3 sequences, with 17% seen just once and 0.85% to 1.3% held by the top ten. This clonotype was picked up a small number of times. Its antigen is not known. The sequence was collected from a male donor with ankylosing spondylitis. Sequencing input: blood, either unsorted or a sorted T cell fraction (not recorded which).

In DNA, the CDR3 is TGTGCCACTGGAGAAAGGATGGACACTGAAGCTTTCTTT. Protein sequence: CATGERMDTEAFF. This chain connects TRBV10-3 to TRBJ1-1; no reliable D call. Deletions cut 10 bases from V and 3 bases from J, with 15 bases between. The CDR3 extends over 13 amino acids. Germline CDR1 reads ENHRY; CDR2 reads SYGVKD.